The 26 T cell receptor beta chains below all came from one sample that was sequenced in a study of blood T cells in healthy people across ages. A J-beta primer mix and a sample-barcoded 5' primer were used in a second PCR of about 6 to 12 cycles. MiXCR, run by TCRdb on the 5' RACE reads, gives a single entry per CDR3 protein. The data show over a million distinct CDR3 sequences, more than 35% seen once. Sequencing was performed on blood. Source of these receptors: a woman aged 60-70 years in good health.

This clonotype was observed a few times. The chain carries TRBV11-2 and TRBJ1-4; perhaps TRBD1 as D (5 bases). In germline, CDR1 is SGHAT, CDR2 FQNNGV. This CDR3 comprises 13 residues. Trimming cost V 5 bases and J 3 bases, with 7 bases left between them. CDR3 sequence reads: CASSATANEKLFF. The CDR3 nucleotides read TGTGCCAGCAGCGCGACAGCTAATGAAAAACTGTTTTTT.

DNA of the CDR3: TGTGCCGCAGGGGAGGGGGGCGGTTTAGATGAGCAGTTCTTC. Encoded protein: CAAGEGGGLDEQFF. The chain has TRBV6-6 and TRBJ2-1; weak D call: TRBD2 (7 bases). Trimming pared 11 bases from V and 8 bases from J, leaving 22 bases between. Germline V gene data show CDR1 as MNHNY and CDR2 as SVGAGI (reference sequence). The CDR3 is made up of 14 amino acids.

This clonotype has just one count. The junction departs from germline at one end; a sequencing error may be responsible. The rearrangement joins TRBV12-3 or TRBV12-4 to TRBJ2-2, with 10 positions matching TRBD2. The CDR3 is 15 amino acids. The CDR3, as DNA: TGTGCCAGCAGCTTAGCGGGAGGAAAAACCGGGGAGCTGTTTTTT. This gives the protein CASSLAGGKTGELFF.

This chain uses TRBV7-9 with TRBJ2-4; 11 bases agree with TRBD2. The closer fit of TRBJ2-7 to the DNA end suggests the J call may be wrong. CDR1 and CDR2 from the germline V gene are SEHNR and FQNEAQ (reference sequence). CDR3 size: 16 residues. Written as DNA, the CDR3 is TGTGCCAGCAGCTTGGTCATAGCGGGAGGGCCGTACGAGCAGTACTTC. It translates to CASSLVIAGGPYEQYF.

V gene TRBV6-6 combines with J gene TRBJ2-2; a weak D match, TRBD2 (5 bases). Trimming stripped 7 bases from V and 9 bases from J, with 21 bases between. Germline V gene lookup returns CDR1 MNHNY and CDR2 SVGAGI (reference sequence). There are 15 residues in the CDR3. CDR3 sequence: CASTKGEGPTWELFF. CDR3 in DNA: TGTGCCAGCACCAAAGGAGAGGGCCCGACCTGGGAGCTGTTTTTT.

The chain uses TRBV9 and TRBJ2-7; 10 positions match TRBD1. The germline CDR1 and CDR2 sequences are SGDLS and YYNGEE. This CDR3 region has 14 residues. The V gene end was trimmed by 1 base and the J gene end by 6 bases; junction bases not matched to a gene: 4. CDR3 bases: TGTGCCAGCAGCGTAAGGGGACAGGGGCCCGAGCAGTACTTC. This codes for CASSVRGQGPEQYF.

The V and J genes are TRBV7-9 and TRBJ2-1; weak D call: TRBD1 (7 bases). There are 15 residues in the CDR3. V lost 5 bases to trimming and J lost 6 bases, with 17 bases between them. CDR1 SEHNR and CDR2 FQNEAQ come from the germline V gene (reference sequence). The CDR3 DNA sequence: TGTGCCAGCAGCCAGGGCAGGGGGAGGTTCAATGAGCAGTTCTTC. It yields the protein CASSQGRGRFNEQFF.

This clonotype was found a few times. The DNA for the CDR3 is TGTGCCAGCAGTCCTACGCTGGAATATGAGCAGTACTTC. Translated, it gives CASSPTLEYEQYF. This chain uses TRBV6-5 with TRBJ2-5; D is uncertain. There are 13 residues in the CDR3. Germline CDR1 MNHEY, CDR2 SVGAGI. Trimming cost V 5 bases and J 11 bases, with 18 bases left between them.

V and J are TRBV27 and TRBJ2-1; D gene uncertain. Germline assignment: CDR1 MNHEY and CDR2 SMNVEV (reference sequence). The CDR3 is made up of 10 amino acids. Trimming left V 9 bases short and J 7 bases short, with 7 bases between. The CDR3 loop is CARWGNEQFF. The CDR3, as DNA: TGTGCCAGATGGGGTAATGAGCAGTTCTTC.

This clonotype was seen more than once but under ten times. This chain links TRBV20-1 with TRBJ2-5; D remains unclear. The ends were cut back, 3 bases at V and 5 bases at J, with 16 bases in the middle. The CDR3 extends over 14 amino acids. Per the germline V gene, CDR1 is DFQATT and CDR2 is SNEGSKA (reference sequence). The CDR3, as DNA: TGCAGTGCTAGGGGGTCGGCTGCTTGGGAGACCCAGTACTTC. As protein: CSARGSAAWETQYF.

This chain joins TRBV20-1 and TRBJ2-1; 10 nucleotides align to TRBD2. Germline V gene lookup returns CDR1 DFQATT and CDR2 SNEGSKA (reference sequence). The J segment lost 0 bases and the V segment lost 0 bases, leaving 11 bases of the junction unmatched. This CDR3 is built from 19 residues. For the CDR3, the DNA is TGCAGTGCTAGAGACGGTCTAGCGGGAGTTTTGATCTCCTACAATGAGCAGTTCTTC. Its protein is CSARDGLAGVLISYNEQFF.

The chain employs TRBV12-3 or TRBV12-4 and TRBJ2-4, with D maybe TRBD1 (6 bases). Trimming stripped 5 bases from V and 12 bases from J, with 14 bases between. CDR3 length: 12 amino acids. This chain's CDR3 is CASSLDSYDQYF. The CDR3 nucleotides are TGTGCCAGCAGTCTGGACAGTTACGATCAGTACTTC.

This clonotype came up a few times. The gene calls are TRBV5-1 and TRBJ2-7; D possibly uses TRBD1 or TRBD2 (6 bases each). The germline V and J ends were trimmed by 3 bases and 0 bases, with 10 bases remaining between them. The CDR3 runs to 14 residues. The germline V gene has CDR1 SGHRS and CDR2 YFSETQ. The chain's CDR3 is CASSSWGASYEQYF. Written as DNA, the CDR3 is TGCGCCAGCAGCTCTTGGGGGGCCTCCTACGAGCAGTACTTC. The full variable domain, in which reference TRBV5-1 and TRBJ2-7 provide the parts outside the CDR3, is KAGVTQTPRYLIKTRGQQVTLSCSPISGHRSVSWYQQTPGQGLQFLFEYFSETQRNKGNFPGRFSGRQFSNSRSEMNVSTLELGDSALYLCASSSWGASYEQYFGPGTRLTVT.

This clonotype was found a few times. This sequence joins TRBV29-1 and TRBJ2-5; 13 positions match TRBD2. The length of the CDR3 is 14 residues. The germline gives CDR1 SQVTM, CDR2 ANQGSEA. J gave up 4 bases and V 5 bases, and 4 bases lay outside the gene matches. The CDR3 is CSVRTSGGRETQYF. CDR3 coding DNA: TGCAGCGTTCGGACTAGCGGGGGCCGAGAGACCCAGTACTTC.

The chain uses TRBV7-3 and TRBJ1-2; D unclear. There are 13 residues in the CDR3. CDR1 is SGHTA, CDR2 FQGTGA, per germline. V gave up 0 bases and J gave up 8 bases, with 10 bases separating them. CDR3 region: CASSLTGRDGYTF. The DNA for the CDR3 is TGTGCCAGCAGCTTAACAGGACGAGACGGCTACACCTTC.

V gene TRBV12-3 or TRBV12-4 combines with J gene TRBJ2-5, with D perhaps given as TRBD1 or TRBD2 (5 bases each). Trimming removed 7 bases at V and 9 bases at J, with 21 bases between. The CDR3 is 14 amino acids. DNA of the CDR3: TGTGCCAGCACCCTTGGTAACGGGGCCGTGGCCCAGTACTTC. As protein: CASTLGNGAVAQYF.

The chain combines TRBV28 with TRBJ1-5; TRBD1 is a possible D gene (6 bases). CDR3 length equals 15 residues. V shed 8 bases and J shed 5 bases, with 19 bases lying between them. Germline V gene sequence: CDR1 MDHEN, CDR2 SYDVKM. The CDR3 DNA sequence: TGTGCCAGCGACCTCCGCGGGACAAGGGATCAGCCCCAGCATTTT. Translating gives CASDLRGTRDQPQHF.

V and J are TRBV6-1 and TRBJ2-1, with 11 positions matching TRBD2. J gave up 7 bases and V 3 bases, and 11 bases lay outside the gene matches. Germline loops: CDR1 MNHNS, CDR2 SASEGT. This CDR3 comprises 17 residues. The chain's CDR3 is CASSDVLRSGRGNEQFF. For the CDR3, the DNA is TGTGCCAGCAGTGACGTCCTGCGTAGCGGGAGGGGGAATGAGCAGTTCTTC.

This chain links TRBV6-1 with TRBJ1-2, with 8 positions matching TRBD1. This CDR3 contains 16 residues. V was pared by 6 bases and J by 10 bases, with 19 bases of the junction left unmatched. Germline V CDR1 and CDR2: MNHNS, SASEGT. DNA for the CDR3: TGTGCCAGCAGGGTTTATGAGCAGGGGGCAAAAGGGGACTACACCTTC. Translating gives CASRVYEQGAKGDYTF.

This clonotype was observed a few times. The CDR3 sequence: CASSRAGLTYEQYF. For the CDR3, the DNA is TGCGCCAGCAGTAGGGCAGGGTTGACCTACGAGCAGTACTTC. The V and J genes are TRBV5-1 and TRBJ2-7; possible D gene TRBD1, 5 bases. The CDR3 has 14 residues. Trimming stripped 5 bases from V and 2 bases from J, with 14 bases between. CDR1 and CDR2 from the germline V gene are SGHRS and YFSETQ.

The CDR3 coding sequence is TGTGCCAGCAGTTTGAGAGGACGATCAGATACGCAGTATTTT. This translates into CASSLRGRSDTQYF. The rearrangement links TRBV12-3 or TRBV12-4 to TRBJ2-3; D gene unclear. This CDR3 contains 14 residues. V was clipped by 3 bases and J by 4 bases, with 11 bases between them.

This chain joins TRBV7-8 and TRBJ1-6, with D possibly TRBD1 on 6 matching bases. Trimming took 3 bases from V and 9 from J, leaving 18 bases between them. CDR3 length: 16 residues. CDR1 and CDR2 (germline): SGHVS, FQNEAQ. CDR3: CASSFRRGHAASPLHF. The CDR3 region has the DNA TGTGCCAGCAGCTTCCGCCGGGGACACGCCGCTTCACCCCTCCACTTT.

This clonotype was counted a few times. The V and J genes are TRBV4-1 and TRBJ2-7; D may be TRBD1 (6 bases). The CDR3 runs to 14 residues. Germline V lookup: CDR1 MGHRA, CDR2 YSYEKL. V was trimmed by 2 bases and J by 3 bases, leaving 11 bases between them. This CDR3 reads CASSQPHRDYEQYF. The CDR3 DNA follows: TGCGCCAGCAGCCAACCACACAGGGACTACGAGCAGTACTTC.

The DNA of the CDR3 is TGTGCCAGCAAGATACTGACAGGGGGATCCTACAATGAGCAGTACTTC. This gives the protein CASKILTGGSYNEQYF. The genes are TRBV27 and TRBJ2-1, with TRBD1 matching 9 bases. The J call may be wrong; the DNA end is better matched by TRBJ2-7. The germline CDR1 and CDR2 sequences are MNHEY and SMNVEV (reference sequence). This CDR3 is 16 amino acids long.

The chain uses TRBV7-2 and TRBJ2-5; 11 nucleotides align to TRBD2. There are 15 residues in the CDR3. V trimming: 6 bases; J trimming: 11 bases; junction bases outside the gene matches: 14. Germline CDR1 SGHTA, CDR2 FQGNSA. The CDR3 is CASRPGTSGPYKQYF. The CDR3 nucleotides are TGTGCCAGCAGACCCGGGACTAGCGGCCCCTACAAGCAGTACTTC.

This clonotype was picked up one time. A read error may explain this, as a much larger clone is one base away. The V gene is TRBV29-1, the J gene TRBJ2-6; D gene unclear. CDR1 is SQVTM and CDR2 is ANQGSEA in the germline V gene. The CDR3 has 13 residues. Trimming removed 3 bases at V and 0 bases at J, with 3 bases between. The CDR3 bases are TGCAGCGTTGACAGCTCTGGGGCCAACGTCCTGACTTTC. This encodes CSVDSSGANVLTF.